The 11 T cell receptor beta chains listed next were all sequenced from one sample in a study of cytomegalovirus exposure and HLA in healthy donors. PCR was performed using 60 Vbeta and 13 Jbeta primers. Profiling relied on immunoSEQ multiplex PCR, and the TCRdb table lists in-frame clones only, not all of them. The sample contains around 180,000 clones, over 60% of which appear only once. The specimen was PBMCs. The source is a girl under 18 in good health and CMV-seronegative.

This clone was seen more than once but under ten times. The chain has TRBV13 and TRBJ2-3; TRBD2 matches at 10 bases. The germline V gene has CDR1 PRHDT and CDR2 FYEKMQ (reference sequence). J lost 4 bases, V lost 6 bases, and 10 bases had no gene match. This CDR3 contains 16 residues. The CDR3 loop reads CASSQTSGHRADTQYF. The CDR3 DNA is TGTGCCAGCAGTCAGACTAGCGGGCATAGGGCAGATACGCAGTATTTT. Drawing the rest from reference TRBV13 and TRBJ2-3, the complete variable domain is AAGVIQSPRHLIKEKRETATLKCYPIPRHDTVYWYQQGPGQDPQFLISFYEKMQSDKGSIPDRFSAQQFSDYHSELNMSSLELGDSALYFCASSQTSGHRADTQYFGPGTRLTVL.

The chain carries TRBV16 and TRBJ1-4; D ambiguous. Between the trimmed V and J ends, which lost 6 bases and 6 bases, there was a span of 14 bases. This CDR3 has 14 amino acids. Germline assignment: CDR1 KGHSY and CDR2 FQNENV. The CDR3 DNA follows: TGTGCCAGCAGTCTCCGAGGAGGGTATGAAAAACTGTTTTTT. Amino acid sequence: CASSLRGGYEKLFF.

This clone has a single count. This chain uses TRBV2 with TRBJ2-5, with 8 nucleotides matching TRBD1. With V trimmed by 7 bases and J by 5 bases, 18 bases remained unmatched. CDR3 length: 17 amino acids. Germline CDR1 is SNHLY and CDR2 is FYNNEI. The CDR3 nucleotides are TGTGCCAGCAATTTCCAGGGGGCCGAACCCGAGAGGGAGACCCAGTACTTC. Its translation: CASNFQGAEPERETQYF.

This clone has a handful of counts. The DNA is left out, because the CDR3 cannot be placed on it with certainty; the CDR3 is given as TCRdb lists it. The chain joins TRBV14 to TRBJ2-1; TRBD1, the table's D call, was not compared with the DNA. CDR1 and CDR2 (germline): SGHDN, FVKESK. Termini included, the CDR3 measures 17 amino acids. Here the CDR3 reads CASRLSLDTSSYNEQFF.

This sequence joins TRBV18 and TRBJ2-1; no reliable D call. The CDR3 is 13 amino acids. Germline V lookup: CDR1 KGHSH, CDR2 LQKENI. With 3 bases removed from V and 5 bases from J, the gap between germline ends came to 8 bases. CDR3 in DNA: TGTGCCAGCTCACCTTCGAGAGACAATGAGCAGTTCTTC. It yields the protein CASSPSRDNEQFF.

V is TRBV6-6 and J is TRBJ1-5, with 7 bases fitting TRBD1. Germline V gene lookup returns CDR1 MNHNY and CDR2 SVGAGI (reference sequence). The CDR3 sequence is 14 residues long. With 6 bases clipped from V and 3 bases from J, the junction kept 5 bases outside the gene matches. CDR3 coding DNA: TGTGCCAGCAGACACGGGACAGACAATCAGCCCCAGCATTTT. As protein: CASRHGTDNQPQHF.

This clone was counted between two and nine times. Other nucleotide sequences from this sample produce the same CDR3. This rearrangement joins TRBV9 to TRBJ1-1; D gene uncertain. Germline lookup yields CDR1 SGDLS and CDR2 YYNGEE. V gave up 2 bases and J gave up 1 base, with 6 bases separating them. The CDR3 length is 13 residues. CDR3 sequence reads: CASSVRGNTEAFF. The CDR3, as DNA: TGTGCCAGCAGCGTGCGGGGGAACACTGAAGCTTTCTTT.

This clone was seen only a few times. The chain has TRBV29-1 and TRBJ2-1; perhaps TRBD1 as D (5 bases). V lost 8 bases to trimming and J lost 7 bases, with 15 bases between them. The V gene's germline CDR1 is SQVTM and CDR2 ANQGSEA. CDR3 length: 12 amino acids. The CDR3 region is CSWTFGANEQFF. The CDR3 DNA sequence: TGCAGCTGGACGTTTGGGGCAAATGAGCAGTTCTTC.

The J gene is TRBJ1-6, the V gene TRBV6-5, with 9 positions matching TRBD1. CDR3 length: 15 residues. CDR1 is MNHEY, CDR2 SVGAGI, per germline. Trimming took 7 bases from V and 11 from J; bases not matched to a gene: 12. The CDR3 DNA reads TGTGCCAGCACCCTTCAGGGGACAGGGTTAGCACCCCTCCACTTT. Its protein is CASTLQGTGLAPLHF.

This chain uses TRBV6-5 with TRBJ1-5, with a possible D match to TRBD1 (6 bases). The CDR3 runs 13 residues. V lost 7 bases and J 3 bases, leaving 10 bases between the germline ends. Germline CDR1 and CDR2: MNHEY and SVGAGI. The CDR3 sequence is CASTQGPNQPQHF. Here the CDR3 DNA reads TGTGCCAGCACACAGGGACCCAATCAGCCCCAGCATTTT.

A few counts support this clone. The chain is built from TRBV10-3 and TRBJ1-2, with 7 bases identical to TRBD1. The J segment lost 3 bases and the V segment lost 6 bases, leaving 4 bases of the junction unmatched. The CDR3 totals 13 residues. Germline-derived CDR1 and CDR2 are ENHRY and SYGVKD. The CDR3 loop is CAIRGDSYYGYTF. The CDR3 DNA is TGTGCCATCAGGGGGGACAGTTACTATGGCTACACCTTC.